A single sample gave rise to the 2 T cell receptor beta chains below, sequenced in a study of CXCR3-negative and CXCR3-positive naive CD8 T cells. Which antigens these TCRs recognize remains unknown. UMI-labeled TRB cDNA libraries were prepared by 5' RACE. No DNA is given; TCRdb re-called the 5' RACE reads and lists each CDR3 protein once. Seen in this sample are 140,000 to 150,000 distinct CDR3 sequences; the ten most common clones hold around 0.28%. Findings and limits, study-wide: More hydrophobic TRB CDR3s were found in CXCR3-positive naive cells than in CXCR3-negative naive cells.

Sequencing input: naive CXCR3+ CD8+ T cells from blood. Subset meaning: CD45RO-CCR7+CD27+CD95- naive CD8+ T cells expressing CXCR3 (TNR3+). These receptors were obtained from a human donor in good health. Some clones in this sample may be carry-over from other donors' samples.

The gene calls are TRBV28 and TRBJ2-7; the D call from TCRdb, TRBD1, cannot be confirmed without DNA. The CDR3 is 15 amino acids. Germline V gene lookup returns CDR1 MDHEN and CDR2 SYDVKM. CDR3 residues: CASSLRTPVGYEQYF. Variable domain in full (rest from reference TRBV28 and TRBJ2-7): DVKVTQSSRYLVKRTGEKVFLECVQDMDHENMFWYRQDPGLGLRLIYFSYDVKMKEKGDIPEGYSVSREKKERFSLILESASTNQTSMYLCASSLRTPVGYEQYFGPGTRLTVT.

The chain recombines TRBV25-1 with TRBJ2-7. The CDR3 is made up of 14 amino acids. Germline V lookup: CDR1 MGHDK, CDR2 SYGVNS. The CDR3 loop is CATSDWRSSYEQYF.